This is a list of T cell receptor beta chains from one sample in a study of blood T cell repertoires in COVID-19. The repertoire was sequenced with immunoSEQ multiplex PCR; TCRdb's copy has only in-frame clones and lacks some. Found here are 200,000 to 250,000 clones, about 81% of them singletons; the top ten hold approximately 8.7%. Sequenced material: PBMCs or T cells enriched from blood (not recorded which). The receptors stem from a man aged 35 to 55 who had recovered from COVID-19. Each CDR3 is given with its conserved first and last residue.

TRBV10-1	TRBJ2-1	CASSPLANNEQFF
TRBV4-2	TRBJ2-1	CASSQGLTGTSGLGEQFF
TRBV29-1	TRBJ2-4	CSAAGQGKNIQYF
TRBV10-3	TRBJ1-5	CATRQALESNQPQHF
TRBV7-9	TRBJ1-3	CASSPRSFSSGNTIYF
TRBV3-1/TRBV3-2	TRBJ2-5	CASSLLAGIQETQYF
TRBV7-8	TRBJ2-5	CASSLGLAETQYF
TRBV5-1	TRBJ2-2	CASTLERAGELFF
TRBV21-1	TRBJ2-1	CASSKGGSGCPLGNEQFF
TRBV12-5	TRBJ2-2	CASGLVRDRGPGELFF
TRBV10-3	TRBJ2-2	CANRETSGGTGELFF
TRBV7-3	TRBJ2-2	CASSLNAQGTGELFF
TRBV7-8	TRBJ1-1	CASSFRQGNTEAFF
TRBV29-1	TRBJ1-2	CSVARTGNNYGYTF
TRBV5-1	TRBJ1-1	CASSSPEAVGPTEAFF
TRBV6-5	TRBJ1-2	CASSYGGGRPNYGYTF
TRBV19	TRBJ1-1	CASSILGTGGMNTEAFF
TRBV6-5	TRBJ1-1	CASSYLRGGAITEAFF
TRBV7-6	TRBJ1-1	CASSPQPRQGPTEAFF
TRBV3-1/TRBV3-2	TRBJ1-2	CASSQAGTGNYGYTF
TRBV5-6	TRBJ2-7	CASSRDRVSYEQYF
TRBV10-3	TRBJ1-6	CAISEGQGAGSPLHF
TRBV7-2	TRBJ1-3	CASSPTGGHSLGGNTIYF
TRBV6-5	TRBJ2-7	CASSPPPLYEQYF
TRBV6-1	TRBJ2-1	CASSDGRGGYNEQFF
TRBV19	TRBJ2-7	CASSRGLAGELRGSYEQYF
TRBV28	TRBJ2-1	CAARKAGQSYNEQFF
TRBV19	TRBJ2-7	CASSMGLFRTGGRNYEQYF
TRBV29-1	TRBJ1-1	CSAGNTEAFF
TRBV4-2	TRBJ1-1	CASSQVDRGPNTEAFF
TRBV4-1	TRBJ1-4	CASKKTGTTELFF
TRBV2	TRBJ1-2	CASSLTGMAGGYTF
TRBV5-1	TRBJ2-6	CASSLGLQGNVLTF
TRBV6-4	TRBJ1-1	CASSDSSRGTEAFF
TRBV11-2	TRBJ2-1	CASSFPAGLGYNEQFF
TRBV27	TRBJ1-6	CASSPTPQGGLYF
TRBV5-4	TRBJ2-7	CASSPDYQLRLGEQYF
TRBV5-1	TRBJ2-3	CASSPTAGGPSDTQYF
TRBV7-3	TRBJ2-7	CASRVTGGSYEQYF
TRBV7-9	TRBJ1-2	CASSGLRPDANYGYTF
TRBV5-1	TRBJ2-2	CASSLNPKNTGELFF
TRBV2	TRBJ1-5	CASSRQGILLHQPQHF
TRBV5-1	TRBJ2-6	CASRSGGDGANVLTF
TRBV24-1	TRBJ2-1	CATSDPIGTSGPQFF
TRBV27	TRBJ1-5	CASRQGGERNQPQHF
TRBV20-1	TRBJ1-1	CSASRQGLAEAFF
TRBV19	TRBJ1-5	CASTLAQGNQPQHF
TRBV7-8	TRBJ1-1	CASSPLGQMNTEAFF
TRBV27	TRBJ1-3	CATSLKGAGNTIYF
TRBV5-6	TRBJ1-1	CASSSRQGGTEAFF
TRBV7-2	TRBJ2-2	CASSLGARNTGELFF
TRBV4-1	TRBJ2-3	CASSQVSGWWADTQYF
TRBV7-3	TRBJ2-1	CASSVSGGAGNEQFF
TRBV7-2	TRBJ2-7	CASSPSGGGRKQYF
TRBV5-1	TRBJ1-2	CASNQQGSAYGYTF
TRBV30	TRBJ1-2	CAWTPGQFYGYTF
TRBV5-4	TRBJ2-3	CASSLSTDTQYF
TRBV6-5	TRBJ2-2	CASSYTSDTGELFF